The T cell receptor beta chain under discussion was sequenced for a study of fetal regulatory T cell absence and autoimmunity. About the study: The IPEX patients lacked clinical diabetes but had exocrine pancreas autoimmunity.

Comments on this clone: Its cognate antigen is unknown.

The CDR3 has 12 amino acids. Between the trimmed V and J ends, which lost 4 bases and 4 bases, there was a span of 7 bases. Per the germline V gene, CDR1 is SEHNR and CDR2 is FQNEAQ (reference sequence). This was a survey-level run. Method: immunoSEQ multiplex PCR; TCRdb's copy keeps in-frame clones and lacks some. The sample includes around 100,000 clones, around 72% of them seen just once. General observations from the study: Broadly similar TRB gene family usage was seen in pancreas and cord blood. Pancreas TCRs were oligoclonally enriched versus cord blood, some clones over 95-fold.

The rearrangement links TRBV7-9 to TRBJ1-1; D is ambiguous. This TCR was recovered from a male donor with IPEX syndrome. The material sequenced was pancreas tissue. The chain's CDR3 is CASSSTFTEAFF. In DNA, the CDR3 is TGTGCCAGCAGCTCGACCTTCACTGAAGCTTTCTTT.